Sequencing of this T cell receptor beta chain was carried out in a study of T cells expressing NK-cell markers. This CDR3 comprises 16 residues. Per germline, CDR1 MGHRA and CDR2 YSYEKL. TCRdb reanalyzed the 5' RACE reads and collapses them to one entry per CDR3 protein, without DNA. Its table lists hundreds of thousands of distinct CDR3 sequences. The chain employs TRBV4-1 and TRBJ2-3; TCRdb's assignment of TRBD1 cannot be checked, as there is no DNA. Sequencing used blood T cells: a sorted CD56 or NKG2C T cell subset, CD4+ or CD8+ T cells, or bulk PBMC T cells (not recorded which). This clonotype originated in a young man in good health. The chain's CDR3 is CASSRFSGSGTDTQYF.